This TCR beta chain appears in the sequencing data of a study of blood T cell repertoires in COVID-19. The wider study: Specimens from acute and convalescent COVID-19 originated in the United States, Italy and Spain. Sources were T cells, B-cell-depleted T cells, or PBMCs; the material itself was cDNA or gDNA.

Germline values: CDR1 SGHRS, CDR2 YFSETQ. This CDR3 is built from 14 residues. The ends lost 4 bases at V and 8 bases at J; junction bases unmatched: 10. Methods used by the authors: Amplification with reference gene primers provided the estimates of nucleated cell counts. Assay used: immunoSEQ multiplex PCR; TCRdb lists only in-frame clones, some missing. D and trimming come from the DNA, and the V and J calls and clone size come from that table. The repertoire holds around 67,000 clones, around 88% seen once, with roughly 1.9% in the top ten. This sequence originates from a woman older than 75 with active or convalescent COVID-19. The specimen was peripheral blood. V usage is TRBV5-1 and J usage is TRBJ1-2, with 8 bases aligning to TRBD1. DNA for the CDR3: TGCGCCAGCAGCCCCGGTGTCAGGGGGCAAGGCTACACCTTC. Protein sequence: CASSPGVRGQGYTF.